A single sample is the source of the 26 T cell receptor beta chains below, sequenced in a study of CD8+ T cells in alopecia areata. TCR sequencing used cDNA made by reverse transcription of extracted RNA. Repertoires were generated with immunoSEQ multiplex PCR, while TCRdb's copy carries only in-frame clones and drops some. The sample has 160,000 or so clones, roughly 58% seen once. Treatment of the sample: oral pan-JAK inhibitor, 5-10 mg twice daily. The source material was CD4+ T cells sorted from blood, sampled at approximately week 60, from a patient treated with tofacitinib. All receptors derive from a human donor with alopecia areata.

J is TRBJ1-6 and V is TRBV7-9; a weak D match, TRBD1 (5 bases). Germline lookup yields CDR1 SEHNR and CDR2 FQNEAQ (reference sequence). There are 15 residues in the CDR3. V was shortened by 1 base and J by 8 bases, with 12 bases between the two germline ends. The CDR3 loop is CASSLEGAEYSPLHF. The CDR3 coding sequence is TGTGCCAGCAGCTTAGAAGGGGCAGAATATTCACCCCTCCACTTT.

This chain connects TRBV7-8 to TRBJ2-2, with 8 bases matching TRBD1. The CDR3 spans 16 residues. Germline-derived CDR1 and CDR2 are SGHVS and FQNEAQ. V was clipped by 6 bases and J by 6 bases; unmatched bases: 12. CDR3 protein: CASSINRGIGPGELFF. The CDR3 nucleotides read TGTGCCAGCAGTATAAACAGGGGGATAGGTCCCGGGGAGCTGTTTTTT. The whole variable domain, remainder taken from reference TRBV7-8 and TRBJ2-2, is GAGVSQSPRYKVAKRGQDVALRCDPISGHVSLFWYQQALGQGPEFLTYFQNEAQLDKSGLPSDRFFAERPEGSVSTLKIQRTQQEDSAVYLCASSINRGIGPGELFFGEGSRLTVL.

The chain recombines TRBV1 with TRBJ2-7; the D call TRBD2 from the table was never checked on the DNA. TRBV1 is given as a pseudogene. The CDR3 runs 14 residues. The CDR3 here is CTSSRAGDPYEQYF. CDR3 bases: TGCACCAGCAGCCGAGCGGGGGACCCCTACGAGCAGTACTTC.

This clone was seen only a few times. CDR3: CAWGTGWFYEQYF. CDR3 sequence (DNA): TGTGCCTGGGGGACAGGGTGGTTCTACGAGCAGTACTTC. The chain employs TRBV30 and TRBJ2-7; TRBD1 aligns across 9 bases. Germline V gene sequence: CDR1 GTSNPN, CDR2 SVGIG (reference sequence). V lost 5 bases to trimming and J lost 3 bases; unmatched junction nucleotides: 5. This CDR3 comprises 13 residues.

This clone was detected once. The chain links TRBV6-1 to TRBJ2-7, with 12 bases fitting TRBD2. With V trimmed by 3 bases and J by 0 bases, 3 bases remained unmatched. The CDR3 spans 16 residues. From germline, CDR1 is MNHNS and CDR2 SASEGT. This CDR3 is CASSEGLAGISYEQYF. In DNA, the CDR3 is TGTGCCAGCAGTGAGGGACTAGCGGGTATCTCCTACGAGCAGTACTTC.

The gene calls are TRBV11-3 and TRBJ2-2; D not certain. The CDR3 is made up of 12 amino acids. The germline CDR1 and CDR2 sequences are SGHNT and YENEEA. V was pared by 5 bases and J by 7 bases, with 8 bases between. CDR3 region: CASSPPVGELFF. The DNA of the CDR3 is TGTGCCAGCAGCCCCCCGGTCGGGGAGCTGTTTTTT.

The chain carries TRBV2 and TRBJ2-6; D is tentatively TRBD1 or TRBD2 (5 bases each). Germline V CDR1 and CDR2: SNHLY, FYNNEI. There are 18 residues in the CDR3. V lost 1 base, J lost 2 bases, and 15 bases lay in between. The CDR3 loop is CASSEGPGRSAGANVLTF. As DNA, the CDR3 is TGTGCCAGCAGTGAAGGGCCAGGGCGTAGCGCTGGGGCCAACGTCCTGACTTTC.

In DNA form, the CDR3 reads TGTGCCAGCAGCTTCCGACGGTCCCTAGCGGGGGCAGAGACCCAGTACTTC. This sequence encodes CASSFRRSLAGAETQYF. The chain employs TRBV13 and TRBJ2-5, with 10 nucleotides matching TRBD2. The ends lost 3 bases at V and 4 bases at J; junction bases unmatched: 11. The CDR3 totals 17 residues. The germline CDR1 and CDR2 sequences are PRHDT and FYEKMQ (reference sequence).

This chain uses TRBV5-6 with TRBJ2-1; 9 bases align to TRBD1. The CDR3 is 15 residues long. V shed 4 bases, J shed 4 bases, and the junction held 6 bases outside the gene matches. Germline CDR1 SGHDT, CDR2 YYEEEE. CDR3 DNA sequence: TGTGCCAGCAGCAACGGACAGGGGTTTTACAATGAGCAGTTCTTC. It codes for CASSNGQGFYNEQFF.

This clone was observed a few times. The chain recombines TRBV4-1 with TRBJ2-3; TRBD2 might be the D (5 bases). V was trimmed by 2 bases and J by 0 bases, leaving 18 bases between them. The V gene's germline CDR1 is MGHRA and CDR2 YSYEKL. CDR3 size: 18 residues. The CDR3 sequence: CASSQSPRGLGSTDTQYF. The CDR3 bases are TGCGCCAGCAGCCAATCCCCCCGCGGACTGGGTAGCACAGATACGCAGTATTTT.

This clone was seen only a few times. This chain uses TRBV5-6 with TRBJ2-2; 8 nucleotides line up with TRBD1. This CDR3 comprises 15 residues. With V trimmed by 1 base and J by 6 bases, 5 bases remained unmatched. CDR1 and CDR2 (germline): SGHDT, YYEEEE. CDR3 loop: CASSLPGGMSGELFF. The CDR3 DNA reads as TGTGCCAGCAGCTTGCCAGGGGGCATGTCCGGGGAGCTGTTTTTT.

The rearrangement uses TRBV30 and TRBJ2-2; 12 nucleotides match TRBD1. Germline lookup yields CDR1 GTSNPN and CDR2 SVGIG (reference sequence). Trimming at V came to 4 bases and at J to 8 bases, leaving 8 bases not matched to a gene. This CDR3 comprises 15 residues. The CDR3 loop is CAWNAGQGASGELFF. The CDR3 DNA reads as TGTGCCTGGAATGCGGGACAGGGGGCTTCGGGGGAGCTGTTTTTT.

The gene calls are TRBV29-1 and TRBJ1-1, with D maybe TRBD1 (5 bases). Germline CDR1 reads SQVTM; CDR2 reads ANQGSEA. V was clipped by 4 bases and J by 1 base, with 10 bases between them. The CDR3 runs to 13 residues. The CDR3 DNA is TGCAGCGTTGCCCGGGGCAGGAACACTGAAGCTTTCTTT. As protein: CSVARGRNTEAFF.

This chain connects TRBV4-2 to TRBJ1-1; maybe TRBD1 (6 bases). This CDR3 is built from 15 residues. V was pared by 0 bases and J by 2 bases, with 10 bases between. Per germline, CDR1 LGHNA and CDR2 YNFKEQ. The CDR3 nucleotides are TGTGCCAGCAGCCAAGATACCAGGGGAAACACTGAAGCTTTCTTT. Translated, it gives CASSQDTRGNTEAFF.

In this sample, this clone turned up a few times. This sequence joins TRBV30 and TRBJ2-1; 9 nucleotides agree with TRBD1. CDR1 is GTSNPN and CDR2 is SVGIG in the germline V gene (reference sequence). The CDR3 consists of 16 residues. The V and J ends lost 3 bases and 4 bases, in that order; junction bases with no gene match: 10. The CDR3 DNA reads TGTGCCTGGAGGGGGGCAGGACAGGGGATATACAATGAGCAGTTCTTC. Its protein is CAWRGAGQGIYNEQFF.

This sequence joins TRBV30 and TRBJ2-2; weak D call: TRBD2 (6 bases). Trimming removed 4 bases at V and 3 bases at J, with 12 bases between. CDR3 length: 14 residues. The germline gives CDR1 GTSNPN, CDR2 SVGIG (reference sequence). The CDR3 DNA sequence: TGTGCCTGGATCGGGGGATCTCACACCGGGGAGCTGTTTTTT. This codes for CAWIGGSHTGELFF.

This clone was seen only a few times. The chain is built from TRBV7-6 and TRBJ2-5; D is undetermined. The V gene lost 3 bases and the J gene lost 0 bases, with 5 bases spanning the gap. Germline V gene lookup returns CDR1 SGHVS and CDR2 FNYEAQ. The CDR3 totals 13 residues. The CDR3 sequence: CASSFSHQETQYF. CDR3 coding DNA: TGTGCCAGCAGCTTTTCCCACCAAGAGACCCAGTACTTC.

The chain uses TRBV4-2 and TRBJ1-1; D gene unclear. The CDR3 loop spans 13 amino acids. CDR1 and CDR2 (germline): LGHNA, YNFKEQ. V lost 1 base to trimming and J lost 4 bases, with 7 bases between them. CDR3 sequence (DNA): TGTGCCAGCAGCCAAGTTCTAAGCACTGAAGCTTTCTTT. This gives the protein CASSQVLSTEAFF.

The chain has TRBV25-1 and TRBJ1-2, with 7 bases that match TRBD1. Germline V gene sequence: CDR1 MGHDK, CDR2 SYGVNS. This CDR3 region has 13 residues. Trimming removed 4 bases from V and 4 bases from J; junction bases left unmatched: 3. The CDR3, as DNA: TGTGCCAGCAGTGCACAGGGGAGCTATGGCTACACCTTC. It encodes CASSAQGSYGYTF.

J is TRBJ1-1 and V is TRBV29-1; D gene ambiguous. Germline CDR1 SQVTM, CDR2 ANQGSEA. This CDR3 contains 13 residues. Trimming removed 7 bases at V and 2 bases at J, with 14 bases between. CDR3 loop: CSATVGSNTEAFF. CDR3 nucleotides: TGCAGCGCCACGGTGGGCAGTAACACTGAAGCTTTCTTT.

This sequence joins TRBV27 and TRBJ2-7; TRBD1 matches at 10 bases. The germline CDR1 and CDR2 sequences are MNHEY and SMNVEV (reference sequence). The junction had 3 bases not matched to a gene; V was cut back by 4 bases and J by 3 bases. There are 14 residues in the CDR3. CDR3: CASSSDRGLYEQYF. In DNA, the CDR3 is TGTGCCAGCAGTTCTGACAGGGGGCTCTACGAGCAGTACTTC.

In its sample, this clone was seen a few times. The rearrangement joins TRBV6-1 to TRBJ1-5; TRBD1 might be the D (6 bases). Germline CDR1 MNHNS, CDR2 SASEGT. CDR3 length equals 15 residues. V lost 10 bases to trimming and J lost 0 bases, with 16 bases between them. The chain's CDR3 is CATQGRPDSNQPQHF. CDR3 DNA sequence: TGTGCCACCCAGGGGAGGCCGGATAGCAATCAGCCCCAGCATTTT.

In DNA form, the CDR3 reads TGTGCCAGCAGCGGAAGGGCGGGCTCTGGAAACACCATATATTTT. Translation: CASSGRAGSGNTIYF. The V and J genes are TRBV9 and TRBJ1-3; D unclear. Germline lookup yields CDR1 SGDLS and CDR2 YYNGEE. The CDR3 is 15 residues long. Trimming removed 3 bases at V and 0 bases at J, with 10 bases between.

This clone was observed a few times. CDR3 sequence reads: CASSARQVFTDTQYF. DNA of the CDR3: TGTGCCAGCAGCGCGAGACAGGTTTTCACAGATACGCAGTATTTT. This chain links TRBV7-2 with TRBJ2-3; a possible D gene is TRBD1 (6 bases). Germline lookup yields CDR1 SGHTA and CDR2 FQGNSA. The CDR3 is 15 residues long. The V end was cut by 5 bases, the J end by 2 bases, with 14 bases between.

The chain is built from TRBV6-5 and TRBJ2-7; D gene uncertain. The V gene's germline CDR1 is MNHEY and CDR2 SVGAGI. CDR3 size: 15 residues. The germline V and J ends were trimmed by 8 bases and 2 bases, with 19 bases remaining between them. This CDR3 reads CASVDKTVFPYEQYF. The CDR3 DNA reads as TGTGCCAGCGTGGATAAGACCGTATTCCCCTACGAGCAGTACTTC.

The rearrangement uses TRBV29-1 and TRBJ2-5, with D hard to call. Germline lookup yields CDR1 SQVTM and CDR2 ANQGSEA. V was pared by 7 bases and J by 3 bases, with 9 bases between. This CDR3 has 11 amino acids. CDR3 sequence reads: CSADTEETQYF. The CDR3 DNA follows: TGCAGCGCTGACACAGAAGAGACCCAGTACTTC.